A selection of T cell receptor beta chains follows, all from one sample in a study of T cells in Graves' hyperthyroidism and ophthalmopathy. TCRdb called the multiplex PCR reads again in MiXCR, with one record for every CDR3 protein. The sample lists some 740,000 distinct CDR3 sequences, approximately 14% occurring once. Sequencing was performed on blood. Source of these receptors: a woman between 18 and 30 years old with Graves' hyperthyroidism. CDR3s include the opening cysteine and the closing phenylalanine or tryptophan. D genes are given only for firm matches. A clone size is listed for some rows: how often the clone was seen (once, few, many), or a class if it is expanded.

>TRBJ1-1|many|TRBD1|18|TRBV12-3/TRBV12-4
CASSAGPGQGITNTEAFF
TGTGCCAGCAGTGCCGGTCCGGGACAGGGGATAACAAACACTGAAGCTTTCTTT
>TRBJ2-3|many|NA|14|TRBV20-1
CSASLTLRGDTQYF
TGCAGTGCCTCCCTGACTCTTCGGGGGGATACGCAGTATTTT
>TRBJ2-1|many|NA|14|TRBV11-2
CASSLVVAYNEQFF
TGTGCCAGCAGCTTAGTAGTAGCCTACAATGAGCAGTTCTTC
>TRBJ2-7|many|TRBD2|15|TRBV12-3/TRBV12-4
CASSPGLAEAYEQYF
TGTGCCAGCAGTCCCGGACTAGCGGAAGCCTACGAGCAGTACTTC
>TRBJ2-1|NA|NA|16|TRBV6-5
CASSYGSASRYNEQFF
TGTGCCAGCAGTTACGGGTCCGCTAGCAGATACAATGAGCAGTTCTTC
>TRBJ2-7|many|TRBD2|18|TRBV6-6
CASSYFAGTSGKGYEQYF
TGTGCCAGCAGTTACTTTGCCGGGACTAGCGGGAAGGGCTACGAGCAGTACTTC
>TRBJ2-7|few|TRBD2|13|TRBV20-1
CSAISGRAYEQYF
TGCAGTGCGATTAGCGGGAGGGCCTACGAGCAGTACTTC
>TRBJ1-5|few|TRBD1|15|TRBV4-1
CASRDRGLSNQPQHF
TGCGCCAGCAGGGACAGGGGGCTGAGCAATCAGCCCCAGCATTTT
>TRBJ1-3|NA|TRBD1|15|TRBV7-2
CASSSQTGPGNTIYF
TGTGCCAGCAGCTCTCAGACAGGGCCTGGAAACACCATATATTTT
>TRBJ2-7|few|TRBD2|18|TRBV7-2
CASSLTPNPSGPGNEQYF
TGTGCCAGCAGCTTAACCCCTAACCCTAGCGGCCCTGGGAACGAGCAGTACTTC
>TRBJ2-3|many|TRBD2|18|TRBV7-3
CASSLYASGVPSTDTQYF
TGTGCCAGCAGCTTATACGCTAGCGGTGTTCCTAGCACAGATACGCAGTATTTT
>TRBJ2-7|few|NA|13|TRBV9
CASSVGGDGEQYF
TGTGCCAGCAGCGTAGGGGGGGATGGTGAGCAGTACTTC
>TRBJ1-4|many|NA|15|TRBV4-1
CASSRPGATGGKLFF
TGCGCCAGCAGCCGGCCGGGCGCAACGGGGGGAAAACTGTTTTTT
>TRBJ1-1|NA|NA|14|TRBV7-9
CASSLDYMNTEAFF
TGTGCCAGCAGCTTGGACTATATGAACACTGAAGCTTTCTTT
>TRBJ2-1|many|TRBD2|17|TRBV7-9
CASSLASGSIVGNEQFF
TGTGCCAGCAGCTTAGCTAGCGGGTCAATTGTTGGCAATGAGCAGTTCTTC
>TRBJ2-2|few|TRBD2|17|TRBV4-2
CASSQELTSGREGELFF
TGTGCCAGCAGCCAAGAACTAACTAGCGGGAGGGAAGGAGAGCTGTTTTTT
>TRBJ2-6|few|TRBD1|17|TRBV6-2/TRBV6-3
CASRWTGSLSGANVLTF
TGTGCCAGCAGGTGGACAGGGTCCCTCTCTGGGGCCAACGTCCTGACTTTC
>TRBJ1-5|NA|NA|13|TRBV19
CASTDSPMEPQHF
TGTGCCAGTACCGACTCGCCAATGGAGCCCCAGCATTTT
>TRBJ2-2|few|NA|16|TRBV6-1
CASRPYRASGQGELFF
TGTGCCAGCAGACCTTACCGGGCCTCCGGGCAGGGGGAGCTGTTTTTT
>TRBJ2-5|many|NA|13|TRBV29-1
CSVWPLGQETQYF
TGCAGCGTCTGGCCCCTCGGGCAAGAGACCCAGTACTTC
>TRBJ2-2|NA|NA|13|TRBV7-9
CASSWLSTGELFF
TGTGCCAGCAGCTGGCTTAGCACCGGGGAGCTGTTTTTT
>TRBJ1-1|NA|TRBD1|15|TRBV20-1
CSADTSGGRSTEAFF
TGCAGTGCGGATACCTCAGGGGGCAGGAGCACTGAAGCTTTCTTT
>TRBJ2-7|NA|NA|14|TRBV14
CASSFDSRSYEQYF
TGTGCCAGCAGCTTTGACAGCAGATCCTACGAGCAGTACTTC
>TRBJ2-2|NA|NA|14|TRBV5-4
CASSLDVSTGELFF
TGTGCCAGCAGCTTAGATGTTTCCACCGGGGAGCTGTTTTTT
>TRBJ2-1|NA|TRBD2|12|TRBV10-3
CAISPSGNEQFF
TGTGCCATCAGCCCTAGCGGCAATGAGCAGTTCTTC
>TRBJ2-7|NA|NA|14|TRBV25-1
CASSERDVPYEQYF
TGTGCCAGCAGTGAAAGGGACGTACCCTACGAGCAGTACTTC
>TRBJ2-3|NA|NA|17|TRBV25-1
CASSDGQRLKYTDTQYF
TGTGCCAGCAGTGATGGTCAGCGCCTAAAATACACAGATACGCAGTATTTT
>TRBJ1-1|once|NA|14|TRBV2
CASSVVGAGSISLF
NA
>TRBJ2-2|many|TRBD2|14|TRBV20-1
CSARAGSGIGELFF
TGCAGTGCTAGAGCGGGTAGCGGGATCGGGGAGCTGTTTTTT
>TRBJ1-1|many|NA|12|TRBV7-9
CASSSGRGMAFF
TGTGCCAGCAGCTCGGGGCGGGGAATGGCTTTCTTT
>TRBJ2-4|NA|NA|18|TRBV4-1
CASSALHRVEIAKNIQYF
TGCGCCAGCAGCGCCCTTCACAGGGTGGAGATAGCCAAAAACATTCAGTACTTC
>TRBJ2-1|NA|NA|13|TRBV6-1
CASSEWGYNEQFF
TGTGCCAGCAGTGAATGGGGGTACAATGAGCAGTTCTTC
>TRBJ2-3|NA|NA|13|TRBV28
CASRDFRTDTQYF
TGTGCCAGCCGGGACTTTCGCACAGATACGCAGTATTTT
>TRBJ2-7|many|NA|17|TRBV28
CASSFSMRDFSSYEQYF
TGTGCCAGCAGTTTCAGCATGCGAGACTTCAGCTCCTACGAGCAGTACTTC
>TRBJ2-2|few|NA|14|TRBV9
CASTRGMNTGELFF
TGTGCCAGCACCCGGGGGATGAACACCGGGGAGCTGTTTTTT
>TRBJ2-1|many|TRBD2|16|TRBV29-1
CSVGSGRAFQSNEQFF
TGCAGCGTTGGCAGCGGGAGAGCATTCCAATCCAATGAGCAGTTCTTC
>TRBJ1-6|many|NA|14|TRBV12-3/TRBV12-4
CASSPQSKGHSLHF
TGTGCCAGCAGTCCCCAGTCAAAGGGACATTCCCTCCACTTT
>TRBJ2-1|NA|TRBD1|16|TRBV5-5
CASTHRGRSSYNEQFF
TGTGCCAGCACCCACAGGGGGCGGAGCTCCTACAATGAGCAGTTCTTC
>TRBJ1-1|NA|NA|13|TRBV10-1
CASRRDTNTEAFF
TGCGCCAGCAGGAGGGACACGAACACTGAAGCTTTCTTT
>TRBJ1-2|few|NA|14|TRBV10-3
CAISEKGEGYGYTF
TGTGCCATCAGTGAAAAGGGGGAGGGCTATGGCTACACCTTC
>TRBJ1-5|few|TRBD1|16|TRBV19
CASSTRDRGRVQPQHF
TGTGCCAGTAGTACCCGGGACAGGGGGCGCGTTCAGCCCCAGCATTTT
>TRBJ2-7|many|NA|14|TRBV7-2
CASSLTGSTGEQYF
TGTGCCAGCAGCTTAACCGGGTCGACGGGCGAGCAGTACTTC
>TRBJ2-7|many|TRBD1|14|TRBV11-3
CASSFVQGSYEQYF
TGTGCCAGCAGCTTTGTACAGGGGTCCTACGAGCAGTACTTC
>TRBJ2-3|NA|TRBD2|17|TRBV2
CASSERLAGDFTDTQYF
TGTGCCAGCAGTGAACGGCTAGCGGGAGATTTTACAGATACGCAGTATTTT
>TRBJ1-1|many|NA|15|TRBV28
CASSFRSWRGAEAFF
TGTGCCAGCAGTTTCCGGTCATGGAGGGGCGCTGAAGCTTTCTTT
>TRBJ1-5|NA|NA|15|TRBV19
CASHYDSLANQPQHF
TGTGCCAGTCATTATGACAGCCTCGCCAATCAGCCCCAGCATTTT